The 14 T cell receptor beta chains reported below all come from one sample, sequenced in a study of neoadjuvant anti-PD-1 for oral cavity cancer. Clones were read by immunoSEQ multiplex PCR, and TCRdb kept only the in-frame ones, dropping some. The sample includes 72,000 or so clones, about 83% of them seen just once. The sequenced sample was PBMCs, obtained before nivolumab (anti-PD-1) treatment. The source of these receptors is a person aged 35-80 years with oral cavity squamous cell carcinoma.

This chain uses TRBV5-1 with TRBJ2-1; TRBD2 agrees at 9 bases. J gave up 4 bases and V 6 bases, and 8 bases lay outside the gene matches. This CDR3 comprises 15 residues. Germline-derived CDR1 and CDR2 are SGHRS and YFSETQ. The CDR3 DNA follows: TGCGCCAGCACCTCTGCGGGGGGGCCTTACAATGAGCAGTTCTTC. Amino acid sequence: CASTSAGGPYNEQFF. The full variable domain, completed using reference TRBV5-1 and TRBJ2-1, is KAGVTQTPRYLIKTRGQQVTLSCSPISGHRSVSWYQQTPGQGLQFLFEYFSETQRNKGNFPGRFSGRQFSNSRSEMNVSTLELGDSALYLCASTSAGGPYNEQFFGPGTRLTVL.

In DNA, the CDR3 is TGTGCCTGGAGTCACCCCCACACCCGCAGCACTGAAGCTTTCTTT. This sequence encodes CAWSHPHTRSTEAFF. The V call is TRBV30, the J call TRBJ1-1; D is unclear. The germline V gene encodes CDR1 GTSNPN and CDR2 SVGIG (reference sequence). This CDR3 is 15 amino acids long. Trimming stripped 2 bases from V and 4 bases from J, with 17 bases between.

V is TRBV28 and J is TRBJ2-6; 8 positions match TRBD1. Germline CDR1 is MDHEN and CDR2 is SYDVKM. This CDR3 region has 20 residues. The junction had 16 bases not matched to a gene; V was cut back by 6 bases and J by 0 bases. The CDR3 sequence: CASSPRTGTGRVSGANVLTF. CDR3 nucleotide sequence: TGTGCCAGCAGCCCTAGAACCGGGACAGGCAGAGTCTCTGGGGCCAACGTCCTGACTTTC.

This sequence joins TRBV19 and TRBJ1-6, with D unresolved. This CDR3 is built from 13 residues. Germline-derived CDR1 and CDR2 are LNHDA and SQIVND (reference sequence). Deletions cut 2 bases from V and 13 bases from J, with 12 bases between. CDR3 sequence reads: CASSITQMNPLHF. DNA for the CDR3: TGTGCCAGTAGTATAACGCAAATGAATCCCCTCCACTTT.

This chain links TRBV9 with TRBJ2-7; D might be TRBD1 (6 bases). The CDR3 totals 13 residues. V gave up 3 bases and J gave up 7 bases, with 14 bases separating them. CDR1 and CDR2 from the germline V gene are SGDLS and YYNGEE. This CDR3 is CASSGWGPGEQYF. In nucleotides, the CDR3 is TGTGCCAGCAGCGGATGGGGGCCGGGTGAGCAGTACTTC. Filled out from reference TRBV9 and TRBJ2-7, the complete variable domain reads DSGVTQTPKHLITATGQRVTLRCSPRSGDLSVYWYQQSLDQGLQFLIQYYNGEERAKGNILERFSAQQFPDLHSELNLSSLELGDSALYFCASSGWGPGEQYFGPGTRLTVT.

The genes are TRBV19 and TRBJ1-2; 7 positions agree with TRBD1. Germline loops: CDR1 LNHDA, CDR2 SQIVND (reference sequence). The CDR3 has 17 amino acids. Unmatched junction bases numbered 16, after V lost 5 bases and J lost 4 bases. The CDR3 protein is CASSPHARQGIGYGYTF. The CDR3 nucleotides read TGTGCCAGTAGTCCTCACGCCAGACAGGGTATCGGCTATGGCTACACCTTC.

In DNA, the CDR3 is TGTGCCAGTAGGTCTAGGACAGGGGGCTCAGGGACCCAGTACTTC. Its protein is CASRSRTGGSGTQYF. This chain uses TRBV19 with TRBJ2-5, with 11 bases identical to TRBD1. V shed 6 bases and J 7 bases; nucleotides not matched to a gene: 10. Germline CDR1 is LNHDA and CDR2 is SQIVND (reference sequence). There are 15 residues in the CDR3.

The chain uses TRBV27 and TRBJ1-2; D not certain. The germline V gene encodes CDR1 MNHEY and CDR2 SMNVEV (reference sequence). V was trimmed by 4 bases and J by 6 bases, leaving 9 bases between them. The CDR3 is 12 amino acids. The CDR3 DNA reads TGTGCCAGCAGTTATACCGGGGATGGCTACACCTTC. Protein: CASSYTGDGYTF.

This rearrangement joins TRBV11-2 to TRBJ2-3, with D maybe TRBD2 (5 bases). Trimming stripped 4 bases from V and 0 bases from J, with 8 bases between. Germline values: CDR1 SGHAT, CDR2 FQNNGV. The CDR3 consists of 14 residues. Here the CDR3 reads CASSWRLSTDTQYF. Written as DNA, the CDR3 is TGTGCCAGCAGCTGGAGACTAAGCACAGATACGCAGTATTTT.

This clone was seen only once. This chain connects TRBV5-6 to TRBJ1-3, with unresolved D. Deletions cut 3 bases from V and 5 bases from J, with 9 bases between. Germline assignment: CDR1 SGHDT and CDR2 YYEEEE. The CDR3 has 13 residues. The CDR3 here is CASSSSSRNTIYF. The CDR3 DNA sequence: TGTGCCAGCAGCTCCTCGTCCAGAAACACCATATATTTT.

This sequence joins TRBV7-2 and TRBJ1-2; D may be TRBD1 (6 bases). Trimming pared 5 bases from V and 1 base from J, leaving 8 bases between. From germline, CDR1 is SGHTA and CDR2 FQGNSA. CDR3 length: 13 residues. DNA for the CDR3: TGTGCCAGCAGCCCAGGGGTTAACTATGGCTACACCTTC. Translation: CASSPGVNYGYTF.

V is TRBV6-1 and J is TRBJ1-3, with D hard to call. The germline gives CDR1 MNHNS, CDR2 SASEGT. CDR3 size: 17 residues. V lost 3 bases, J lost 1 base, and 16 bases lay in between. The CDR3 here is CASSDFQAVESGNTIYF. The CDR3 DNA reads as TGTGCCAGCAGTGATTTCCAGGCCGTGGAGTCTGGAAACACCATATATTTT.

The chain carries TRBV19 and TRBJ2-1, with TRBD1 matching 8 bases. Germline trimming cut 0 bases from V and 7 bases from J; bases unmatched to any gene: 14. Germline loops: CDR1 LNHDA, CDR2 SQIVND (reference sequence). The CDR3 spans 18 residues. The CDR3, as DNA: TGTGCCAGTAGTATAGATCTAGGGGGGACAGGATCTAGGAATGAGCAGTTCTTC. It translates to CASSIDLGGTGSRNEQFF.

This clone appeared once. The rearrangement uses TRBV15 and TRBJ1-1, with D possibly being TRBD1 (5 bases). Germline CDR1 LNHNV, CDR2 YYDKDF (reference sequence). The CDR3 consists of 15 residues. The V gene lost 4 bases and the J gene lost 1 base, with 13 bases spanning the gap. CDR3 residues: CATSTYLGGNTEAFF. As DNA, the CDR3 is TGTGCCACCAGCACCTACCTCGGGGGGAACACTGAAGCTTTCTTT.